A selection of T cell receptor beta chains follows, all from one sample in a study of identical twins. Via MiXCR, TCRdb re-called the 5' RACE reads, giving one row per CDR3 protein. The top ten hold around 3% of the sample, which has about 470,000 distinct CDR3 sequences, approximately 24% seen once. The data were also submitted as part of a second study, on T cells expressing NK-cell markers.

The material sequenced was CD4+ T cells sorted from blood. These receptors originate from a woman between 18 and 29 years old in good health. CDR3s include the opening cysteine and the closing phenylalanine or tryptophan. D genes are given only for firm matches. The listing skips clone size in some rows; elsewhere it reads once, few, many or a size class.

v_call,j_call,clone_size,d_call,cdr3_nt,cdr3_aa
TRBV7-9,TRBJ2-7,few,NA,TGTGCCAGCAGCTCGGACAAACTTTACGAGCAGTACTTC,CASSSDKLYEQYF
TRBV9,TRBJ2-7,few,TRBD1,TGTGCCAGCAGTCGTCCCGGGGGACAGGGGGATTACGAGCAGTACTTC,CASSRPGGQGDYEQYF
TRBV20-1,TRBJ2-1,NA,TRBD2,TGCAGTGTCCATAGCGGGGAATACTACAATGAGCAGTTCTTC,CSVHSGEYYNEQFF
TRBV5-4,TRBJ2-1,NA,NA,TGTGCCAGCAGCTTGGGATTAGGGCCTAACGATGAGCAGTTCTTC,CASSLGLGPNDEQFF
TRBV27,TRBJ1-4,NA,NA,TGTGCCAGCAGTTTGGTCGAAAAACTGTTTTTT,CASSLVEKLFF
TRBV27,TRBJ2-2,many,NA,TGTGCCAGCCGGAAGGGACGGAACACCGGGGAGCTGTTTTTT,CASRKGRNTGELFF
TRBV6-1,TRBJ2-1,many,NA,TGTGCCAGCCGAAGGACAGATGGGAACAATGAGCAGTTCTTC,CASRRTDGNNEQFF
TRBV6-1,TRBJ1-5,NA,NA,TGTGCCAGCACCCGGGACTCCCGAGAGAATAGCAATCAGCCCCAGCATTTT,CASTRDSRENSNQPQHF
TRBV5-1,TRBJ2-5,few,NA,TGCGCCAGCAGCTTGGACGGGGAAGCACTCCCAGAGACCCAGTACTTC,CASSLDGEALPETQYF
TRBV10-3,TRBJ2-5,few,NA,TGTGCCATAAGAGCTAACCAAGAGACCCAGTACTTC,CAIRANQETQYF
TRBV20-1,TRBJ2-1,once,TRBD2,TGCAGTTGCGAGGGTAGCGGGAGAAGGATAACGTTC,CSCEGSGRRITF
TRBV20-1,TRBJ2-2,few,NA,TGCAGTGCTAGTAAACCCAAGACCGGGGAGCTGTTTTTT,CSASKPKTGELFF
TRBV20-1,TRBJ2-2,few,TRBD2,TGCAGTGCTAGTGTTCTAGCGGGGAACACCGGGGAGCTGTTTTTT,CSASVLAGNTGELFF
TRBV5-1,TRBJ2-3,NA,NA,TGCGCCAGCAGATTGGTTCACCCAGATACGCAGTATTTT,CASRLVHPDTQYF
TRBV12-3/TRBV12-4,TRBJ2-1,many,TRBD1,TGTGCCAGCACCCTTGGGCAGGGGGCTTACAATGAGCAGTTCTTC,CASTLGQGAYNEQFF
TRBV20-1,TRBJ2-7,NA,NA,TGCAGTGCTAGAGGGTCGAGGGGCAGCTCCTACGAGCAGTACTTC,CSARGSRGSSYEQYF
TRBV21-1,TRBJ1-1,NA,NA,TGTGCCAGCAGCAAAGACTGGGAAGGGGCAACCGTGACTGAAGCTTTCTTT,CASSKDWEGATVTEAFF
TRBV20-1,TRBJ2-2,NA,NA,TGCAGTGCTAGTCCTCTTTCGGGGGGCAACACCGGGGAGCTGTTTTTT,CSASPLSGGNTGELFF
TRBV6-2/TRBV6-3,TRBJ2-7,few,TRBD2,TGTGCCAGCAGTTACACCGGGACTAGCGGGAGGAAGCAGTACTTC,CASSYTGTSGRKQYF
TRBV20-1,TRBJ2-1,few,TRBD1,TGCAGTGCTACAGGACAGGGGAACTACAATGAGCAGTTCTTC,CSATGQGNYNEQFF
TRBV28,TRBJ1-4,few,NA,TGTGCCAGCTTCGGGTCCCTTAATGAAAAACTGTTTTTT,CASFGSLNEKLFF
TRBV12-3/TRBV12-4,TRBJ1-1,few,NA,TGTGCCAGCACTTGGCGGACCACTGAAGCTTTCTTT,CASTWRTTEAFF
TRBV12-3/TRBV12-4,TRBJ2-2,NA,NA,TGTGCCAGCAGTTTGCTAGTATCGAACACCGGGGAGCTGTTTTTT,CASSLLVSNTGELFF
TRBV18,TRBJ1-5,NA,NA,TGTGCCAGCTCTAACCAGGGGCAGAACAATCAGCCCCAGCATTTT,CASSNQGQNNQPQHF
TRBV7-3,TRBJ1-1,NA,NA,TGTGCCAGCAGCTTAAGGGCATCCTCTGGGAGCACTGAAGCTTTCTTT,CASSLRASSGSTEAFF
TRBV7-2,TRBJ2-3,NA,NA,TGTGCCAGCAGCTCCCTTTTCAGTACAGATACGCAGTATTTT,CASSSLFSTDTQYF
TRBV27,TRBJ2-7,few,NA,TGTGCCAGCGGCCCGAAGTCTGGGCACTACGAGCAGTACTTC,CASGPKSGHYEQYF
TRBV7-8,TRBJ2-2,NA,NA,TGTGCCAGCAGCGCCAGGGTGGGGACCGGGGAGCTGTTTTTT,CASSARVGTGELFF
TRBV20-1,TRBJ2-3,NA,NA,TGCAGTGCCCCCCAGGTAGATACGCAGTATTTT,CSAPQVDTQYF
TRBV20-1,TRBJ2-1,many,NA,TGCAGTGCTAGAGATCCCTTCCGCGGGACCAGGGAGCAGTTCTTC,CSARDPFRGTREQFF
TRBV6-1,TRBJ1-2,NA,NA,TGTGCCAGCACCACAACCGGGGGCAATGGCTACACCTTC,CASTTTGGNGYTF
TRBV7-2,TRBJ2-1,few,NA,TGTGCCAGCAGCTTAAGGGGCCTAACCTACAATGAGCAGTTCTTC,CASSLRGLTYNEQFF
TRBV9,TRBJ2-1,NA,TRBD2,TGTGCCAGCAGCGTCCTGGGGACTAGCGGGTACAATGAGCAGTTCTTC,CASSVLGTSGYNEQFF
TRBV6-5,TRBJ1-2,few,NA,TGTGCCAGCAGTTACGGGGAGTCTAACTATGGCTACACCTTC,CASSYGESNYGYTF
TRBV20-1,TRBJ2-7,few,NA,TGCAGTGCTAGCCTAGACAGGAACTCCTACGAGCAGTACTTC,CSASLDRNSYEQYF
TRBV4-2,TRBJ2-1,few,NA,TGTGCCAGCAGCCAAGATCTTGGGGACCGGCGGAATGAGCAGTTCTTC,CASSQDLGDRRNEQFF
TRBV7-8,TRBJ1-4,many,TRBD1,TGTGCCAGCAGCTATTTCCAGGGGGCGGCTAATGAAAAACTGTTTTTT,CASSYFQGAANEKLFF
TRBV3-1,TRBJ2-7,NA,NA,TGTGCCAGCAGCCAGCGCCCCGGGGCCGGAGGCGAGCAGTACTTC,CASSQRPGAGGEQYF
TRBV11-2,TRBJ1-5,NA,NA,TGTGCCAGCAGCATTGTACAGGGACAGCCCCAGCATTTT,CASSIVQGQPQHF
TRBV12-3/TRBV12-4,TRBJ2-1,few,NA,TGTGCCAGCAGTTTCAGGACCGATTTAGATGAGCAGTTCTTC,CASSFRTDLDEQFF
TRBV20-1,TRBJ2-5,NA,NA,TGCAGTGCTAGACCCAGCGCTCCGTACGTCCGAGAGACCCAGTACTTC,CSARPSAPYVRETQYF
TRBV5-1,TRBJ2-3,few,TRBD2,TGCGCCAGCAGCTTGGGGTCTAGCGGGGGCACAGATACGCAGTATTTT,CASSLGSSGGTDTQYF
TRBV9,TRBJ1-1,few,NA,TGTGCCAGCGCTTCCGGGACTGAAGCTTTCTTT,CASASGTEAFF
TRBV18,TRBJ2-5,few,NA,TGTGCCAGCTCACCACGGGCGGCTAAAGAGACCCAGTACTTC,CASSPRAAKETQYF
TRBV5-1,TRBJ2-3,NA,NA,TGCGCCAGCAGCCGAGCGCTAGGCAGCACAGATACGCAGTATTTT,CASSRALGSTDTQYF
TRBV6-1,TRBJ1-2,few,TRBD1,TGTGCCACTGCAAGAAACAGGGGAGGTCGCTACACCTTC,CATARNRGGRYTF
TRBV11-2,TRBJ1-2,many,TRBD1,TGTGCCAGCAGCCCCCGGACAGGGAGCTATGGCTACACCTTC,CASSPRTGSYGYTF
TRBV20-1,TRBJ2-1,NA,TRBD2,TGCAGTGCTCGGACTAGCGGGATCGGCAATGAGCAGTTCTTC,CSARTSGIGNEQFF
TRBV12-3/TRBV12-4,TRBJ2-7,few,NA,TGTGCCAGCAGTTTTGGTGGGGTTAGCTACGAGCAGTACTTC,CASSFGGVSYEQYF
TRBV12-3/TRBV12-4,TRBJ2-3,few,TRBD1,TGTGCCAGCAGGACGGACAGGAGGCCGCAGTATTTT,CASRTDRRPQYF
TRBV3-1,TRBJ2-1,few,NA,TGTGCCAGCAGCTATGTTAAGGATGAGCAGTTCTTC,CASSYVKDEQFF
TRBV5-1,TRBJ2-2,few,NA,TGCGCCAGCAGCCCGGAGGGGCGCGGGGAGCTGTTTTTT,CASSPEGRGELFF
TRBV28,TRBJ1-5,NA,NA,TGTGCCAGCAGTCCGCTGAGTTGGGCGAGCAATCAGCCCCAGCATTTT,CASSPLSWASNQPQHF
TRBV15,TRBJ2-1,few,TRBD1,TGTGCCACCAGCAGAGACAGGGGGTACAATGAGCAGTTCTTC,CATSRDRGYNEQFF
TRBV7-8,TRBJ2-3,NA,TRBD1,TGTGCCAGCAGCAAACGGGACAGAGGCACAGATACGCAGTATTTT,CASSKRDRGTDTQYF